The 14 T cell receptor beta chains below were found in one sample sequenced in a study of T cells in Graves' hyperthyroidism and ophthalmopathy. RNA transcripts gave rise to amplified TCR beta CDR3 regions. Using the HTBI primer set, a first-round RT-PCR was run on the TCR CDR3. MiXCR, applied by TCRdb to the multiplex PCR reads, yields one record per CDR3 protein. The sample contains under 450,000 distinct CDR3 sequences, about a sixth of which appear only once. Sequenced input: blood. These receptors were taken from a woman in her thirties with Graves' hyperthyroidism that later progressed to Graves' ophthalmopathy.

This clonotype was counted many times. The chain recombines TRBV12-3 or TRBV12-4 with TRBJ2-1; the match to TRBD2 covers 12 bases. V was pared by 5 bases and J by 7 bases, with 12 bases of the junction left unmatched. The CDR3 spans 17 residues. This chain's CDR3 is CASSTTSGTSGLNEQFF. The CDR3 bases are TGTGCCAGCAGTACCACCTCCGGGACTAGCGGGCTGAATGAGCAGTTCTTC.

This clonotype was observed at least ten times. The CDR3 loop reads CASSGDTGELFF. Here the CDR3 DNA reads TGTGCCAGCAGCGGCGACACCGGGGAGCTGTTTTTT. This chain uses TRBV12-3 or TRBV12-4 with TRBJ2-2; D unresolved. The germline V and J ends were trimmed by 6 bases and 3 bases, with 5 bases remaining between them. The CDR3 has 12 residues.

This clonotype was seen more than once but under ten times. The V call is TRBV18, the J call TRBJ2-1; 8 positions match TRBD1. The CDR3 spans 13 residues. The germline V gene encodes CDR1 KGHSH and CDR2 LQKENI. The V gene end was trimmed by 3 bases and the J gene end by 9 bases; junction bases not matched to a gene: 4. CDR3 nucleotide sequence: TGTGCCAGCTCACCCCCCAGGGGGCTTGAGCAGTTCTTC. Translating it yields CASSPPRGLEQFF.

The chain links TRBV15 to TRBJ1-1, with D possibly being TRBD1 (6 bases). V was clipped by 5 bases and J by 0 bases, with 19 bases between them. Germline-derived CDR1 and CDR2 are LNHNV and YYDKDF (reference sequence). This CDR3 has 17 residues. The CDR3 DNA follows: TGTGCCACCAGCCCACCTCAGGGGAGAGGGATGAACACTGAAGCTTTCTTT. It encodes CATSPPQGRGMNTEAFF. The full variable domain, completed using reference TRBV15 and TRBJ1-1, is DAMVIQNPRYQVTQFGKPVTLSCSQTLNHNVMYWYQQKSSQAPKLLFHYYDKDFNNEADTPDNFQSRRPNTSFCFLDIRSPGLGDTAMYLCATSPPQGRGMNTEAFFGQGTRLTVV.

The chain is built from TRBV11-2 and TRBJ1-5; D possibly corresponds to TRBD1 (5 bases). V lost 0 bases and J lost 7, with 10 bases in between. The CDR3 extends over 14 amino acids. Germline V lookup: CDR1 SGHAT, CDR2 FQNNGV. The CDR3 coding sequence is TGTGCCAGCAGCTTAGACGGGACTCGACAGCCCCAGCATTTT. It specifies CASSLDGTRQPQHF. Together with reference TRBV11-2 and TRBJ1-5, the CDR3 gives the full variable domain: EAGVAQSPRYKIIEKRQSVAFWCNPISGHATLYWYQQILGQGPKLLIQFQNNGVVDDSQLPKDRFSAERLKGVDSTLKIQPAKLEDSAVYLCASSLDGTRQPQHFGDGTRLSIL.

This clonotype was counted many times. The V gene is TRBV5-1, the J gene TRBJ2-7, with 8 bases that match TRBD1. The V segment lost 2 bases and the J segment 2 bases; nucleotides outside the gene matches: 6. The CDR3 spans 15 residues. From germline, CDR1 is SGHRS and CDR2 YFSETQ. The CDR3 loop reads CASSFDQGAPYEQYF. CDR3 DNA sequence: TGCGCCAGCAGCTTTGACCAGGGGGCTCCCTACGAGCAGTACTTC.

In this sample, this clonotype turned up many times. The chain recombines TRBV5-4 with TRBJ2-1, with TRBD2 matching 7 bases. CDR1 and CDR2 from the germline V gene are SGHNT and YYREEE (reference sequence). The CDR3 length is 15 residues. V dropped 2 bases and J dropped 5; count of bases not matched to a gene: 7. CDR3 sequence: CASSFRGTNNNEQFF. In nucleotides, the CDR3 is TGTGCCAGCAGCTTTAGAGGGACTAATAACAATGAGCAGTTCTTC.

At least ten counts were recorded for this clonotype. The V and J genes are TRBV11-1 and TRBJ1-1; D is undetermined. V lost 5 bases, J lost 3 bases, and 10 bases lay in between. The CDR3 sequence is 13 residues long. Germline assignment: CDR1 SGHAT and CDR2 FQDESV (reference sequence). The CDR3 DNA sequence: TGTGCCAGCAGCAAGCAGCGGCACACTGAAGCTTTCTTT. Translation gives CASSKQRHTEAFF. Full variable domain (rest looked up from reference TRBV11-1 and TRBJ1-1): EAEVAQSPRYKITEKSQAVAFWCDPISGHATLYWYRQILGQGPELLVQFQDESVVDDSQLPKDRFSAERLKGVDSTLKIQPAELGDSAMYLCASSKQRHTEAFFGQGTRLTVV.

This clonotype showed up many times. The chain carries TRBV20-1 and TRBJ2-5; 8 bases match TRBD1. This CDR3 spans 15 amino acids. Per the germline V gene, CDR1 is DFQATT and CDR2 is SNEGSKA (reference sequence). The V and J ends lost 3 bases and 5 bases, in that order; junction bases with no gene match: 11. DNA of the CDR3: TGCAGTGCTAGCGGAAAATTAGGACAGGGCGAGACCCAGTACTTC. Its translation: CSASGKLGQGETQYF.

The CDR3 DNA reads TGTGCCAGTAGTATCGTAGGAGGGTCGGGGTACGGTGAGCAGTTCTTC. This translates into CASSIVGGSGYGEQFF. This sequence joins TRBV19 and TRBJ2-1, with D maybe TRBD2 (6 bases). V was cut by 3 bases and J by 9 bases, with 21 bases left in between. The germline V gene encodes CDR1 LNHDA and CDR2 SQIVND (reference sequence). The CDR3 loop spans 16 amino acids.

This clonotype was observed many times. The chain combines TRBV28 with TRBJ2-2; TRBD1 is a possible D gene (9 bases). V was shortened by 7 bases and J by 6 bases, with 21 bases between the two germline ends. Per germline, CDR1 MDHEN and CDR2 SYDVKM. The CDR3 length is 16 residues. CDR3 sequence (DNA): TGTGCCAGCACCTTAGCGGGACAGGGTCCCCCCGGGGAGCTGTTTTTT. Amino acids: CASTLAGQGPPGELFF.

This clonotype was picked up many times. The chain recombines TRBV12-3 or TRBV12-4 with TRBJ2-7, with a tentative D call TRBD1 (6 bases). The CDR3 sequence is 14 residues long. V lost 1 base, J lost 3 bases, and 10 bases lay in between. DNA of the CDR3: TGTGCCAGCAGTTTAGGGACAGCGAGCTACGAGCAGTACTTC. Translated, it gives CASSLGTASYEQYF.

The chain recombines TRBV28 with TRBJ2-7; either TRBD1 or TRBD2 may fit D (7 bases each). CDR3 length equals 16 residues. V was pared by 4 bases and J by 2 bases, with 18 bases between. CDR1 and CDR2 (germline): MDHEN, SYDVKM. Written as DNA, the CDR3 is TGTGCCAGCAGTTCGGTGCGGCAGGGGGGGCCCTACGAGCAGTACTTC. This codes for CASSSVRQGGPYEQYF.

This clonotype was recorded at least ten times. The chain uses TRBV20-1 and TRBJ2-1; tentative D call: TRBD2 (6 bases). This CDR3 contains 15 residues. Trimming cost V 8 bases and J 3 bases, with 20 bases left between them. In germline, CDR1 is DFQATT, CDR2 SNEGSKA (reference sequence). The CDR3 region is CSQVRPGVVYNEQFF. The DNA for the CDR3 is TGCAGTCAAGTTCGACCGGGAGTTGTCTACAATGAGCAGTTCTTC.